This TCR beta chain was recovered during a study of blood T cell repertoires in COVID-19. Study details: The United States, Italy and Spain were the sources of the acute and convalescent COVID-19 samples.

With V trimmed by 8 bases and J by 4 bases, 19 bases remained unmatched. The CDR3 totals 19 residues. Germline V gives CDR1 LNHDA, CDR2 SQIVND (reference sequence). Participants, about 18 to 100 years old, spanned 24 US areas. Clinical histories supplied by participants themselves formed the basis of cohort assignment. Per the original data handling: Amplifying reference gene primers gave estimates of nucleated cell counts. Produced via immunoSEQ multiplex PCR; TCRdb's table is partial and in-frame only. The D gene and trimming were derived from the DNA, and the V and J assignments and clone size from that table. In the table there are roughly 230,000 clones, around 84% of which are singletons.

This TCR came from a woman between 50 and 59 years old who had been exposed to COVID-19. This rearrangement joins TRBV19 to TRBJ2-1; the match to TRBD2 covers 11 bases. The sequenced material came from PBMCs or T cells enriched from blood (not recorded which). The CDR3 sequence is CASRKTGEQLAGGYNEQFF. The CDR3 bases are TGTGCCAGTCGGAAGACAGGGGAGCAGCTAGCGGGGGGTTACAATGAGCAGTTCTTC.